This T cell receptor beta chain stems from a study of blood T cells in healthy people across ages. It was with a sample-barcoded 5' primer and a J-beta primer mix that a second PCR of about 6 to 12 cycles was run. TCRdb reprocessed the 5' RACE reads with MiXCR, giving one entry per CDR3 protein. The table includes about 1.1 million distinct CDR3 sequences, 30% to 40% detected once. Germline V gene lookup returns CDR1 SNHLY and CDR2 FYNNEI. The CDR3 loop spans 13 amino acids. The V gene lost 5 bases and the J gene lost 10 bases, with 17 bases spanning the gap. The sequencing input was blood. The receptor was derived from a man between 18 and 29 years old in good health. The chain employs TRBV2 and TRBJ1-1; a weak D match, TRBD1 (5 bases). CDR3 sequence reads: CASSMGRRDGAFF. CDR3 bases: TGTGCCAGCAGTATGGGACGGCGCGACGGAGCTTTCTTT. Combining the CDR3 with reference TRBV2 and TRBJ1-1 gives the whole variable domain EPEVTQTPSHQVTQMGQEVILRCVPISNHLYFYWYRQILGQKVEFLVSFYNNEISEKSEIFDDQFSVERPDGSNFTLKIRSTKLEDSAMYFCASSMGRRDGAFFGQGTRLTVV.